The 25 T cell receptor beta chains presented below share a single source sample, sequenced in a study of blood T cell repertoires in COVID-19. Sequencing was performed with immunoSEQ multiplex PCR; in TCRdb, only in-frame clones are kept and a portion is missing. The table includes 200,000 to 250,000 clones, 70% to 90% detected once. Sequencing used PBMCs or T cells enriched from blood (not recorded which). All receptors derive from a man aged 25 to 40 who had recovered from COVID-19.

The chain carries TRBV5-4 and TRBJ2-3, with 11 bases matching TRBD1. This CDR3 is 15 amino acids long. J lost 2 bases, V lost 5 bases, and 4 bases had no gene match. The germline V gene has CDR1 SGHNT and CDR2 YYREEE (reference sequence). The CDR3: CASRDGQGATDTQYF. CDR3 sequence (DNA): TGTGCCAGCAGAGACGGACAGGGGGCCACAGATACGCAGTATTTT.

CDR3 DNA sequence: TGTGCCAGCACCCCAGGGGGGACAGCCTATGGCTACACCTTC. Translation gives CASTPGGTAYGYTF. The chain joins TRBV7-9 to TRBJ1-2; 7 bases agree with TRBD1. The trim removed 7 bases at V and 4 bases at J, leaving 9 bases unmatched. Germline lookup yields CDR1 SEHNR and CDR2 FQNEAQ (reference sequence). This CDR3 has 14 residues.

This chain joins TRBV7-9 and TRBJ2-1; TRBD2 matches at 12 bases. Per germline, CDR1 SEHNR and CDR2 FQNEAQ (reference sequence). The V gene end was trimmed by 5 bases and the J gene end by 8 bases; junction bases not matched to a gene: 7. The CDR3 loop spans 15 amino acids. CDR3 region: CASSEDLAGGYEQFF. Written as DNA, the CDR3 is TGTGCCAGCAGCGAAGACCTAGCGGGAGGGTATGAGCAGTTCTTC.

V gene TRBV9 combines with J gene TRBJ2-3, with a weak D call TRBD1 (5 bases). The V end lost 4 bases, the J end lost 4 bases, and 10 bases lay between the germline ends. Germline CDR1 SGDLS, CDR2 YYNGEE. There are 13 residues in the CDR3. CDR3 sequence (DNA): TGTGCCAGCAGCTTTAGGGGTTCAGATACGCAGTATTTT. Translating it yields CASSFRGSDTQYF.

This chain links TRBV3-1 (or the pseudogene TRBV3-2) with TRBJ2-1; 7 nucleotides match TRBD1. V lost 1 base and J lost 8; bases outside the gene matches: 14. There are 17 residues in the CDR3. Germline CDR1 is LGHDT and CDR2 is YNNKEL (reference sequence). The CDR3 protein is CASSQAAGTEGGYEQFF. The CDR3 DNA is TGTGCCAGCAGCCAAGCCGCCGGGACAGAGGGCGGTTATGAGCAGTTCTTC.

The chain has TRBV7-9 and TRBJ2-3; D not resolved. The V gene lost 2 bases and the J gene lost 0 bases, with 6 bases spanning the gap. Germline CDR1 and CDR2: SEHNR and FQNEAQ (reference sequence). The CDR3 runs to 14 residues. CDR3 in amino acids: CASSLSSSTDTQYF. In DNA, the CDR3 is TGTGCCAGCAGCTTATCGTCCAGCACAGATACGCAGTATTTT.

J is TRBJ2-2 and V is TRBV10-3, with 8 bases fitting TRBD1. The trim removed 11 bases at V and 3 bases at J, leaving 8 bases unmatched. The CDR3 length is 14 residues. Germline V gene sequence: CDR1 ENHRY, CDR2 SYGVKD. CDR3: CASHGQGDTGELFF. The DNA for the CDR3 is TGTGCCTCCCACGGACAGGGTGACACCGGGGAGCTGTTTTTT.

This chain uses TRBV3-1 (or the pseudogene TRBV3-2) with TRBJ1-2; TRBD1 matches at 11 bases. The CDR3 extends over 14 amino acids. Germline CDR1 reads LGHDT; CDR2 reads YNNKEL (reference sequence). The ends lost 7 bases at V and 7 bases at J; junction bases unmatched: 8. Here the CDR3 reads CASTRGQGASGYTF. In DNA form, the CDR3 reads TGTGCCAGCACCCGTGGACAGGGGGCGTCTGGCTACACCTTC.

This chain uses TRBV4-3 with TRBJ2-1; possibly TRBD2 for D (6 bases). CDR3 length: 17 residues. V was clipped by 1 base and J by 5 bases, with 18 bases between them. Per germline, CDR1 LGHNA and CDR2 YSLEER. The CDR3 DNA follows: TGCGCCAGCAGCCAAGGAGAGGGCGGGATTGTTCACAATGAGCAGTTCTTC. Protein sequence: CASSQGEGGIVHNEQFF.

The CDR3 DNA follows: TGTGCCAGCAACGAGGACACCTATGGCTACACCTTC. Translated, it gives CASNEDTYGYTF. The rearrangement links TRBV28 to TRBJ1-2; D might be TRBD1 (5 bases). The V gene lost 7 bases and the J gene lost 4 bases, with 10 bases spanning the gap. Germline CDR1 MDHEN, CDR2 SYDVKM. The CDR3 spans 12 residues.

The rearrangement joins TRBV6-5 to TRBJ1-2; D is possibly TRBD1 (5 bases). Germline CDR1 and CDR2: MNHEY and SVGAGI. The V end was cut by 4 bases, the J end by 3 bases, with 15 bases between. This CDR3 region has 15 residues. The CDR3 DNA sequence: TGTGCCAGCAGTTTGACGACCGGGACTTACTATGGCTACACCTTC. Its protein product is CASSLTTGTYYGYTF.

This chain links TRBV27 with TRBJ2-7; the D is unclear. Trimming pared 6 bases from V and 0 bases from J, leaving 6 bases between. There are 12 residues in the CDR3. The germline gives CDR1 MNHEY, CDR2 SMNVEV (reference sequence). The CDR3 region is CASRRSSYEQYF. For the CDR3, the DNA is TGTGCCAGCAGGAGGAGCTCCTACGAGCAGTACTTC.

The chain employs TRBV30 and TRBJ2-7; a weak D match, TRBD1 (5 bases). Germline CDR1 reads GTSNPN; CDR2 reads SVGIG (reference sequence). The CDR3 loop spans 13 amino acids. Trimming pared 3 bases from V and 3 bases from J, leaving 12 bases between. The CDR3 DNA reads TGTGCCTGGAGCCCAAAAGGGGTCTACGAGCAGTACTTC. Its protein is CAWSPKGVYEQYF.

The chain employs TRBV28 and TRBJ2-2; 13 bases agree with TRBD2. V lost 4 bases to trimming and J lost 0 bases; unmatched junction nucleotides: 8. CDR3 length equals 19 residues. The V gene's germline CDR1 is MDHEN and CDR2 SYDVKM. CDR3 sequence: CASSSHLGTSGANTGELFF. CDR3 sequence (DNA): TGTGCCAGCAGTTCCCACTTGGGGACTAGCGGGGCGAACACCGGGGAGCTGTTTTTT.

V is TRBV4-1 and J is TRBJ2-7; tentatively, D is TRBD2 (5 bases). Germline assignment: CDR1 MGHRA and CDR2 YSYEKL. Trimming cost V 1 base and J 5 bases, with 21 bases left between them. This CDR3 is 17 amino acids long. In DNA form, the CDR3 reads TGCGCCAGCAGCCAAGTTCCATCCCCCCGGGATTTCGACGAGCAGTACTTC. Protein sequence: CASSQVPSPRDFDEQYF.

The chain couples TRBV27 to TRBJ2-7; TRBD1 might be the D (5 bases). The CDR3 is made up of 16 amino acids. CDR1 is MNHEY, CDR2 SMNVEV, per germline (reference sequence). Trimming left V 0 bases short and J 2 bases short, with 14 bases between. The CDR3 region has the DNA TGTGCCAGCAGTTTATCTACGCCCAGGGTGACCTACGAGCAGTACTTC. It yields the protein CASSLSTPRVTYEQYF.

The chain employs TRBV29-1 and TRBJ2-6; D may be TRBD1 (6 bases). Germline CDR1 SQVTM, CDR2 ANQGSEA. The CDR3 is 15 amino acids. Between the trimmed V and J ends, which lost 5 bases and 3 bases, there was a span of 14 bases. The CDR3 loop reads CSVPDSNFGANVLTF. Written as DNA, the CDR3 is TGCAGCGTTCCGGACAGTAACTTTGGGGCCAACGTCCTGACTTTC.

V gene TRBV30 combines with J gene TRBJ2-2; a weak D match, TRBD2 (6 bases). The CDR3 loop spans 14 amino acids. Trimming took off 4 bases at V and 5 bases at J, with 14 bases between the two ends. The germline V gene has CDR1 GTSNPN and CDR2 SVGIG (reference sequence). The CDR3 here is CAWILEGRTGELFF. The CDR3 region has the DNA TGTGCCTGGATTCTGGAGGGGCGTACCGGGGAGCTGTTTTTT.

This chain uses TRBV15 with TRBJ2-1, with D unclear. Germline CDR1 LNHNV, CDR2 YYDKDF (reference sequence). Trimming removed 0 bases at V and 4 bases at J, with 16 bases between. This CDR3 has 17 residues. CDR3 protein: CATSRDVQAVPYNEQFF. As DNA, the CDR3 is TGTGCCACCAGCAGAGATGTTCAGGCAGTCCCTTACAATGAGCAGTTCTTC.

This chain joins TRBV7-2 and TRBJ1-2, with D maybe TRBD1 (6 bases). The CDR3 spans 14 residues. Trimming took off 4 bases at V and 2 bases at J, with 11 bases between the two ends. Germline V lookup: CDR1 SGHTA, CDR2 FQGNSA. CDR3 region: CASSYRATNYGYTF. The CDR3 DNA reads as TGTGCCAGCAGCTACAGGGCTACCAACTATGGCTACACCTTC.

This chain joins TRBV2 and TRBJ1-5; the match to TRBD1 covers 7 bases. Trimming took 6 bases from V and 6 from J; bases not matched to a gene: 8. The CDR3 consists of 14 residues. Germline CDR1 is SNHLY and CDR2 is FYNNEI. The CDR3 sequence: CASRNGQAIQPQHF. The CDR3 bases are TGTGCCAGCAGAAACGGACAGGCAATTCAGCCCCAGCATTTT.

The rearrangement joins TRBV29-1 to TRBJ2-2, with TRBD1 identical over 8 bases. CDR1 and CDR2 (germline): SQVTM, ANQGSEA. The CDR3 extends over 14 amino acids. V was clipped by 1 base and J by 6 bases; unmatched bases: 4. CDR3 protein: CSVEGTGSPGELFF. In DNA form, the CDR3 reads TGCAGCGTTGAAGGGACAGGGTCCCCCGGGGAGCTGTTTTTT.

The genes are TRBV7-2 and TRBJ2-1; the D gene is possibly TRBD2 (6 bases). The CDR3 runs 16 residues. CDR1 is SGHTA and CDR2 is FQGNSA in the germline V gene. V shed 4 bases and J shed 8 bases, with 21 bases lying between them. CDR3 region: CASSYITGVWGYEQFF. The CDR3 DNA reads as TGTGCCAGCAGCTATATCACGGGAGTTTGGGGCTATGAGCAGTTCTTC.

The rearrangement uses TRBV5-4 and TRBJ2-5; a weak D match, TRBD1 (6 bases). Germline loops: CDR1 SGHNT, CDR2 YYREEE (reference sequence). V was trimmed by 6 bases and J by 3 bases, leaving 12 bases between them. The CDR3 has 13 residues. CDR3 bases: TGTGCCAGCACCGGGGCAGGGGAAGAGACCCAGTACTTC. Its protein is CASTGAGEETQYF.

This rearrangement joins TRBV9 to TRBJ2-1, with 7 bases matching TRBD2. V lost 3 bases and J lost 4; bases outside the gene matches: 7. CDR3 size: 15 residues. Germline V lookup: CDR1 SGDLS, CDR2 YYNGEE. In DNA form, the CDR3 reads TGTGCCAGCAGCGCCGGGACTACCATTTACAATGAGCAGTTCTTC. It encodes CASSAGTTIYNEQFF. Using reference TRBV9 and TRBJ2-1 for the parts outside the CDR3, the full variable domain is DSGVTQTPKHLITATGQRVTLRCSPRSGDLSVYWYQQSLDQGLQFLIQYYNGEERAKGNILERFSAQQFPDLHSELNLSSLELGDSALYFCASSAGTTIYNEQFFGPGTRLTVL.